The following is a T cell receptor (beta chain) sequence with its context. V gave up 3 bases and J gave up 3 bases; unmatched junction bases: 5. The CDR3 spans 14 residues. Germline values: CDR1 LNHDA, CDR2 SQIVND (reference sequence). These data originate in a study of blood T cell repertoires in COVID-19. Turning to the study itself: Acute-phase and convalescent COVID-19 samples originated in the United States, Italy and Spain. The analysed material was cDNA or gDNA that came from T cells, B-cell-depleted T cells, or PBMCs.

Per the authors' pipeline: For nucleated cells, counts were estimated from reference gene primer amplification. Data came from immunoSEQ multiplex PCR; TCRdb stores just in-frame clones and leaves some out. That table is the source of V, J and clone size, and D and trimming were worked out from the DNA. The sample lists about 120,000 clones, around 91% seen once, with around 30% in the top ten. This sequence originates from a man in his 70s with active or convalescent COVID-19. The rearrangement joins TRBV19 to TRBJ2-7; 7 nucleotides match TRBD1. Material for sequencing was peripheral blood. The CDR3 coding sequence is TGTGCCAGTAGTATTCCGGGACAGAGCTACGAGCAGTACTTC. Translating gives CASSIPGQSYEQYF.